What follows describes a single T cell receptor beta chain. Only a few counts were recorded for this clone. Which antigen it targets is not known. No much larger clonotype is one base removed from it; base qualities were not supplied. This entry comes from a study of beta chain features in type 1 diabetes (dated by TCRdb to the late 2010s). The study in broad terms: Mean age, gender distribution, total cell number and subset yield did not differ between patients and healthy donors. A total of over 90,000,000 sorted cells were examined across all samples, and a strong correlation was observed between cell number per subset and RNA yield. Naive and central memory subsets were obtained from all 28 donors, but regulatory and stem cell-like memory subsets were isolated from only 8 patients and roughly 8 healthy donors. The study compared TCRB repertoires of sorted circulating CD4+ T cell subsets between recently diagnosed type 1 diabetes patients and matched healthy donors.

General findings and caveats noted by the study authors: Fewer insertions and more nucleotide deletions at VDJ recombination sites were observed in patients with type 1 diabetes, implying thymic rearrangement abnormalities. Shorter templates might have been favored by PCR, but patient and control samples were amplified and corrected together, so both groups would have been affected equally by any skew. Because cDNA rather than genomic DNA was sequenced, highly expressing activated cells could have been over-represented, although no difference in activation and CD3 levels was found between groups. Only small numbers of individuals were included in the HLA sub-analyses, which left unresolved whether HLA type had any influence on TCRB rearrangement. A moderate but significant shortening of TCRB CDR3 length was observed in type 1 diabetes patients in all four CD4+ subsets. Naive, central memory and regulatory TCRB repertoires appeared more similar among patients than among healthy donors.

CDR3 length: 16 amino acids, cysteine to phenylalanine. CDR3 DNA only is kept here, 48 bases in frame from base 1. Trimming removed 5 bases from V and 0 bases from J; the gene matches leave 4 bases unexplained. The germline V gene sets CDR1 to SGHTA and CDR2 to FQGTGA. All of the isolated RNA was reverse transcribed with the High Capacity cDNA Reverse Transcription Kit, so expressed TCRB transcripts were sequenced. Deep immunoSEQ sequencing was performed on naive, central memory and regulatory T cell samples, with an average of about 4 million total reads per sample. Sorted cells were lysed in RLT buffer and RNA was extracted with DNase-treated RNeasy Micro or Mini kits, depending on cell number. To prevent cross-contamination, every cell subset was processed on its own, while patient and healthy donor samples were processed together. The immunoSEQ multiplex PCR was used to amplify TCRB sequences from cDNA, yielding 87-bp fragments that span the CDR3 region. Sequencing of the amplicons was performed on the Illumina HiSeq platform. As for the authors' bioinformatics: Synthetic template baselines were used to correct PCR bias computationally, reads within Hamming distance 2 were collapsed, and singletons that could not be merged were discarded. By aligning reads against IMGT, V, D and J genes, CDR3 length, and insertions or deletions at six rearrangement sites were assigned. Clonotype counts were normalized to sorted cell number within each subset before computing true diversity and Gini coefficients with the tcR R package. The overlap coefficient, calculated on TCRB nucleotide sequences, was used to quantify repertoire sharing. In its TCRdb copy, this immuneACCESS table keeps in-frame sequences only and misses some clones. Where compared with another copy, unresolved V genes explain less than half of these, and the others have no known cause. V and J calls and clone size come straight from that table; D and trimming were deduced from the DNA. This sample has approximately 160,000 clones in its table, and about 9.4% of those were observed once. More than 0.4% of the sample comes from the top ten.

Each donor gave one peripheral blood draw, averaging approximately 0.12 L, which was collected into heparinised tubes. Naive, central memory, regulatory and stem cell-like memory CD4+ T cells were sorted on a BD FACSAria II using a panel including CD45RO, CCR7, CD25, CD127, CD95 and CD27. Purity was above 95% for every sorted population. PBMCs were isolated immediately by Lymphoprep density gradient centrifugation and stained directly without culture. To minimize batch effects, samples were stained and sorted in pairs, one healthy donor with one patient per experiment. What was sequenced was central memory CD4+ T cells from blood. Here the chain combines TRBV7-3 and TRBJ2-6, with TRBD1 identical over 7 junction bases. The source of this sequence is a man aged 30 to 45 with type 1 diabetes. CDR3 region: CASSARTGSGANVLTF. The nucleotides are TGTGCCAGCAGCGCCCGGACAGGCTCTGGGGCCAACGTCCTGACTTTC.